Below, 28 T cell receptor beta chains from the same sample are listed, as sequenced in a study of blood T cell repertoires in COVID-19. TCRdb's table, derived via immunoSEQ multiplex PCR, lists solely in-frame clones and lacks some. The sample has just under 90,000 clones, around 89% seen once; the top ten hold 0.47%. The sample comprised peripheral blood. These receptors were collected from a man aged 55-75 years with acute or convalescent COVID-19.

V usage is TRBV19 and J usage is TRBJ2-7; possible D gene TRBD2, 5 bases. Germline values: CDR1 LNHDA, CDR2 SQIVND (reference sequence). Trimming removed 4 bases at V and 2 bases at J, with 18 bases between. CDR3 size: 16 residues. DNA of the CDR3: TGTGCCAGTAGTACCGAATTCACCCGAGGGACCTACGAGCAGTACTTC. Translated, it gives CASSTEFTRGTYEQYF. Full variable domain (rest looked up from reference TRBV19 and TRBJ2-7): DGGITQSPKYLFRKEGQNVTLSCEQNLNHDAMYWYRQDPGQGLRLIYYSQIVNDFQKGDIAEGYSVSREKKESFPLTVTSAQKNPTAFYLCASSTEFTRGTYEQYFGPGTRLTVT.

The rearrangement uses TRBV4-2 and TRBJ2-7; D is perhaps TRBD2 (6 bases). The germline V and J ends were trimmed by 0 bases and 2 bases, with 17 bases remaining between them. The CDR3 covers 17 residues. The germline V gene encodes CDR1 LGHNA and CDR2 YNFKEQ. CDR3 sequence (DNA): TGTGCCAGCAGCCAAGAGCCGACGGGAGCATTCACCTACGAGCAGTACTTC. This encodes CASSQEPTGAFTYEQYF.

This clone was counted a single time. The chain links TRBV5-6 to TRBJ2-7, with D possibly being TRBD2 (5 bases). Germline CDR1 is SGHDT and CDR2 is YYEEEE. Trimming took 3 bases from V and 3 from J, leaving 7 bases between them. The CDR3 spans 12 residues. CDR3 in DNA: TGTGCCAGCAGCTCGCGGGTCTACGAGCAGTACTTC. It translates to CASSSRVYEQYF. Supplemented by reference TRBV5-6 and TRBJ2-7, the full variable domain reads DAGVTQSPTHLIKTRGQQVTLRCSPKSGHDTVSWYQQALGQGPQFIFQYYEEEERQRGNFPDRFSGHQFPNYSSELNVNALLLGDSALYLCASSSRVYEQYFGPGTRLTVT.

The rearrangement joins TRBV19 to TRBJ2-6; TRBD1 matches at 8 bases. J was trimmed by 2 bases and V by 4 bases; bases with no gene match: 1. Germline lookup yields CDR1 LNHDA and CDR2 SQIVND (reference sequence). The CDR3 length is 15 residues. The chain's CDR3 is CASSTTGAGANVLTF. The CDR3 nucleotides are TGTGCCAGTAGTACGACAGGGGCTGGGGCCAACGTCCTGACTTTC.

The chain couples TRBV7-8 to TRBJ2-5; D gene ambiguous. The V end was cut by 0 bases, the J end by 7 bases, with 12 bases between. Germline V gene data show CDR1 as SGHVS and CDR2 as FQNEAQ. The CDR3 has 14 residues. CDR3: CASSLAGTPGTQYF. CDR3 DNA: TGTGCCAGCAGCTTAGCCGGAACGCCGGGGACCCAGTACTTC.

The genes are TRBV10-3 and TRBJ1-2, with D uncertain. The germline V gene encodes CDR1 ENHRY and CDR2 SYGVKD. CDR3 size: 15 residues. V shed 3 bases and J shed 0 bases, with 11 bases lying between them. The CDR3 DNA reads as TGTGCCATCAGTGAATCACCGGTAGCTAACTATGGCTACACCTTC. Translated: CAISESPVANYGYTF.

This chain links TRBV6-6 with TRBJ1-2; 10 positions agree with TRBD1. The germline gives CDR1 MNHNY, CDR2 SVGAGI (reference sequence). V dropped 6 bases and J dropped 6; count of bases not matched to a gene: 4. The CDR3 has 13 residues. The CDR3 coding sequence is TGTGCCAGCAGCCTTGGGACAGGGGATGGCTACACCTTC. Residues: CASSLGTGDGYTF.

The chain carries TRBV5-1 and TRBJ1-1; 7 nucleotides match TRBD1. The germline V gene has CDR1 SGHRS and CDR2 YFSETQ. This CDR3 is built from 14 residues. Trimming took 4 bases from V and 7 from J; bases not matched to a gene: 10. The CDR3 DNA sequence: TGCGCCAGCAGCGGGGGACAGAAGCTCGGTGAAGCTTTCTTT. Translating it yields CASSGGQKLGEAFF.

The gene calls are TRBV5-1 and TRBJ2-5, with 10 bases aligning to TRBD2. Germline V gene lookup returns CDR1 SGHRS and CDR2 YFSETQ. After removal of 6 bases from V and 1 base from J, the junction contained 6 bases not matched to a gene. CDR3 length: 15 amino acids. CDR3 residues: CASTIGTSVQETQYF. DNA for the CDR3: TGCGCCAGCACCATAGGGACTAGCGTCCAAGAGACCCAGTACTTC.

The V call is TRBV24-1, the J call TRBJ2-7; TRBD2 agrees at 14 bases. Looked up from germline, CDR1 is KGHDR and CDR2 is SFDVKD. Trimming removed 4 bases from V and 7 bases from J; junction bases left unmatched: 8. The CDR3 runs 16 residues. CDR3 DNA: TGTGCCACCAGTGACAAGGGGACTAGCGGGAGTAGTGAGCAGTACTTC. Translated: CATSDKGTSGSSEQYF.

This sequence joins TRBV28 and TRBJ1-2; tentatively, D is TRBD1 (6 bases). CDR1 and CDR2 (germline): MDHEN, SYDVKM. CDR3 length equals 16 residues. The V and J ends lost 5 bases and 0 bases respectively, with 16 bases between them. The CDR3 region has the DNA TGTGCCAGCAGTGCGGCGGGGGCCCAAGCTAACTATGGCTACACCTTC. The encoded protein is CASSAAGAQANYGYTF.

This clone showed up just once. CDR3 nucleotide sequence: TGTGCCAGTAGTCAGACATATAGGAACTATGGCTACACCTTC. Encoded protein: CASSQTYRNYGYTF. J is TRBJ1-2 and V is TRBV19; no clear D gene. Germline-derived CDR1 and CDR2 are LNHDA and SQIVND (reference sequence). The CDR3 loop spans 14 amino acids. V gave up 5 bases and J gave up 2 bases, with 12 bases separating them. Using reference TRBV19 and TRBJ1-2 for the parts outside the CDR3, the full variable domain is DGGITQSPKYLFRKEGQNVTLSCEQNLNHDAMYWYRQDPGQGLRLIYYSQIVNDFQKGDIAEGYSVSREKKESFPLTVTSAQKNPTAFYLCASSQTYRNYGYTFGSGTRLTVV.

The rearrangement joins TRBV5-1 to TRBJ2-5; 8 nucleotides align to TRBD2. Germline V CDR1 and CDR2: SGHRS, YFSETQ. This CDR3 is 15 amino acids long. Unmatched junction bases numbered 7, after V lost 2 bases and J lost 4 bases. In nucleotides, the CDR3 is TGCGCCAGCAGCTTAGGCGGGGGGTTAACAGAGACCCAGTACTTC. It yields the protein CASSLGGGLTETQYF.

This clone was observed a handful of times. This chain joins TRBV3-1 (or the pseudogene TRBV3-2) and TRBJ2-7; D remains unclear. From germline, CDR1 is LGHDT and CDR2 YNNKEL (reference sequence). The V end lost 1 base, the J end lost 8 bases, and 9 bases lay between the germline ends. The CDR3 sequence is 12 residues long. The CDR3 here is CASSQGDTQQYF. The CDR3 DNA is TGTGCCAGCAGCCAAGGAGACACTCAGCAGTACTTC.

The genes are TRBV12-3 or TRBV12-4 and TRBJ2-3; D is unclear. The CDR3 runs 13 residues. V was trimmed by 3 bases and J by 4 bases, leaving 8 bases between them. CDR3 in amino acids: CASSFNYADTQYF. The CDR3 region has the DNA TGTGCCAGCAGTTTTAACTACGCAGATACGCAGTATTTT.

The chain combines TRBV11-2 with TRBJ2-2; 7 bases are shared with TRBD1. This CDR3 spans 16 amino acids. The trim removed 0 bases at V and 7 bases at J, leaving 8 bases unmatched. The germline CDR1 and CDR2 sequences are SGHAT and FQNNGV. The CDR3 DNA reads TGTGCCAGCAGCTTAGAGTCAGGGGGATTAGGCGGGGAGCTGTTTTTT. Its protein is CASSLESGGLGGELFF.

The chain links TRBV7-9 to TRBJ2-1; 13 bases are a match to TRBD2. CDR1 SEHNR and CDR2 FQNEAQ come from the germline V gene (reference sequence). The CDR3 length is 17 residues. The J segment lost 0 bases and the V segment lost 3 bases, leaving 2 bases of the junction unmatched. In DNA form, the CDR3 reads TGTGCCAGCAGCTTTCGGACTAGCGGGAGCTCCTACAATGAGCAGTTCTTC. This encodes CASSFRTSGSSYNEQFF.

This chain uses TRBV3-1 (or the pseudogene TRBV3-2) with TRBJ1-1; unclear D gene. V was pared by 1 base and J by 1 base, with 10 bases between. The CDR3 has 15 residues. Germline values: CDR1 LGHDT, CDR2 YNNKEL (reference sequence). The CDR3 here is CASSQGRHQNTEAFF. CDR3 nucleotides: TGTGCCAGCAGCCAAGGGCGGCATCAGAACACTGAAGCTTTCTTT.

V is TRBV5-1 and J is TRBJ2-7; 9 nucleotides match TRBD1. V shed 4 bases and J 2 bases; nucleotides not matched to a gene: 10. CDR3 length: 16 residues. The germline V gene has CDR1 SGHRS and CDR2 YFSETQ. CDR3 coding DNA: TGCGCCAGCAGCGTTATGGGGACAGGGACAACCTACGAGCAGTACTTC. This translates into CASSVMGTGTTYEQYF.

The gene calls are TRBV10-3 and TRBJ1-3; tentative D call: TRBD1 (6 bases). This CDR3 has 14 amino acids. Germline V lookup: CDR1 ENHRY, CDR2 SYGVKD. V was pared by 7 bases and J by 3 bases, with 13 bases between. The CDR3 here is CAIKSGGGGNTIYF. The CDR3 bases are TGTGCCATCAAAAGCGGGGGCGGTGGAAACACCATATATTTT.

The chain joins TRBV19 to TRBJ1-2; D call uncertain. This CDR3 is built from 15 residues. V lost 5 bases, J lost 0 bases, and 13 bases lay in between. Germline V gene lookup returns CDR1 LNHDA and CDR2 SQIVND (reference sequence). Here the CDR3 DNA reads TGTGCCAGTAGTCCGAGTACGGTTTCTAACTATGGCTACACCTTC. It is translated as CASSPSTVSNYGYTF.

The J gene is TRBJ2-1, the V gene TRBV20-1; 10 nucleotides match TRBD2. After removal of 4 bases from V and 13 bases from J, the junction contained 4 bases not matched to a gene. Germline V gene sequence: CDR1 DFQATT, CDR2 SNEGSKA (reference sequence). This CDR3 is 11 amino acids long. The CDR3: CSAIRLAGQFF. In DNA form, the CDR3 reads TGCAGTGCTATCCGACTAGCGGGCCAGTTCTTC.

The rearrangement uses TRBV12-3 or TRBV12-4 and TRBJ1-5; D perhaps matches TRBD1 (6 bases). Trimming shortened V by 8 bases and J by 5 bases, and 13 bases separated the two germline ends. CDR3 length: 13 amino acids. The chain's CDR3 is CASQGTPHQPQHF. Here the CDR3 DNA reads TGTGCCAGCCAGGGGACACCGCATCAGCCCCAGCATTTT.

The V gene is TRBV30, the J gene TRBJ2-5, with 7 positions matching TRBD2. The ends lost 0 bases at V and 0 bases at J; junction bases unmatched: 13. The CDR3 extends over 18 amino acids. The germline V gene encodes CDR1 GTSNPN and CDR2 SVGIG (reference sequence). CDR3 protein: CAWSVPWLAEINQETQYF. The CDR3 nucleotides are TGTGCCTGGAGTGTACCCTGGCTAGCGGAAATTAACCAAGAGACCCAGTACTTC.

The chain carries TRBV5-6 and TRBJ1-1; D unclear. The V end lost 4 bases, the J end lost 11 bases, and 12 bases lay between the germline ends. The CDR3 consists of 11 residues. Germline CDR1 is SGHDT and CDR2 is YYEEEE. In DNA, the CDR3 is TGTGCCAGCAGCGATCGACTAGGGGCTTTCTTT. Translating gives CASSDRLGAFF.

The chain links TRBV30 to TRBJ2-3; 7 bases align to TRBD2. Germline CDR1 is GTSNPN and CDR2 is SVGIG (reference sequence). This CDR3 has 16 amino acids. Germline trimming cut 3 bases from V and 4 bases from J; bases unmatched to any gene: 13. The CDR3 loop is CAWRKGLGIVSDTQYF. CDR3 DNA: TGTGCCTGGAGAAAAGGACTAGGGATAGTCTCAGATACGCAGTATTTT.

The chain carries TRBV7-9 and TRBJ2-7; TRBD1 matches at 10 bases. Germline trimming cut 7 bases from V and 2 bases from J; bases unmatched to any gene: 11. Germline V gene lookup returns CDR1 SEHNR and CDR2 FQNEAQ (reference sequence). This CDR3 has 16 amino acids. The CDR3 protein is CASTALGQGGTYEQYF. The CDR3 DNA reads as TGTGCCAGCACCGCCTTAGGACAGGGGGGCACCTACGAGCAGTACTTC.

This clone appeared once. The V and J genes are TRBV27 and TRBJ2-5; TRBD2 matches at 15 bases. Trimming took 7 bases from V and 2 from J; bases not matched to a gene: 2. Germline CDR1 MNHEY, CDR2 SMNVEV (reference sequence). The CDR3 has 15 amino acids. The CDR3: CASTGLAGGQETQYF. The CDR3 coding sequence is TGTGCCAGCACCGGACTAGCGGGAGGGCAAGAGACCCAGTACTTC.